This TCR beta chain was identified during a study of PD-1 blockade in classical Hodgkin lymphoma. Study details: Treatment was intravenous nivolumab, 3 mg/kg every 2 weeks, until progression.

Time point given: cycle 4 day 1 (C4D1), after 5 to 7 weeks of nivolumab. Following autologous stem cell transplantation, relapse occurred in every patient, and exposure to brentuximab vedotin varied. CDR3 length equals 13 residues. Germline CDR1 is SEHNR and CDR2 is FQNEAQ (reference sequence). Trimming took off 1 base at V and 1 base at J, with 4 bases between the two ends. Sequencing was performed with immunoSEQ multiplex PCR; in TCRdb, only in-frame clones are kept and a portion is missing. The data hold about 21,000 clones, with approximately 85% observed a single time. This clone was seen a few times.

The clonotype was recovered from a human donor with classical Hodgkin lymphoma. The rearrangement uses TRBV7-9 and TRBJ1-1; no firm D call. The source was peripheral blood mononuclear cells (PBMCs), collected before the fourth cycle of nivolumab. Here the CDR3 reads CASSLEGNTEAFF. The CDR3 nucleotides read TGTGCCAGCAGCTTAGAGGGGAACACTGAAGCTTTCTTT.